This section outlines one TCR beta chain sequence together with its context. The data derive from a study of blood T cells in healthy people across ages. The CDR3 is made up of 13 amino acids. V was shortened by 5 bases and J by 8 bases, with 15 bases between the two germline ends. CDR1 is SGHTA, CDR2 FQGNSA, per germline. Sample-barcoded 5' priming and a J-beta primer mix drove a second PCR of 7 to 11 cycles. One entry per CDR3 protein results from TCRdb running MiXCR on the 5' RACE reads. The table records roughly 700,000 distinct CDR3 sequences, roughly 50% of them present only once. The source of this sequence is a woman in her sixties in good health. Material: blood. The chain uses TRBV7-2 and TRBJ1-2, with D tentatively TRBD1 (5 bases). The CDR3 reads CASSLQGTWGYTF. The CDR3 nucleotides are TGTGCCAGCAGCCTGCAGGGTACATGGGGCTACACCTTC.